This is a list of T cell receptor beta chains from one sample in a study of T cells in Graves' hyperthyroidism and ophthalmopathy. One entry per CDR3 protein, called by TCRdb with MiXCR from the multiplex PCR reads. The repertoire holds 480,000 or so distinct CDR3 sequences, with approximately 48% as singletons. The sequenced sample was peripheral blood or thyroid tissue (not recorded which). Every receptor here comes from an adult woman with Graves' disease, either hyperthyroidism or ophthalmopathy (not recorded which). CDR3s include the opening cysteine and the closing phenylalanine or tryptophan. The D gene is left open where the match is weak. Rows give clone size only sometimes, using once, few, many, or a class for an expanded clone.

d_gene | j_gene | abundance | v_gene | CDR3nt | CDR3aa
NA | TRBJ1-5 | NA | TRBV7-9 | TGTGCCAGCAGCTTAAGCGGCGGCAACCGTAATCAGCCCCAGCATTTT | CASSLSGGNRNQPQHF
NA | TRBJ2-5 | many | TRBV2 | TGTGCCAGCAACCCAGCGCGAGAGACCCAGTACTTC | CASNPARETQYF
NA | TRBJ1-2 | NA | TRBV25-1 | TGTGCCAGCAGTCCCCCGAAGAGCTATGGCTACACCTTC | CASSPPKSYGYTF
NA | TRBJ1-3 | many | TRBV12-3/TRBV12-4 | TGTGCCAGTCATGGGGCCGGGCGATCAGGAAACACCATATATTTT | CASHGAGRSGNTIYF
TRBD2 | TRBJ2-5 | NA | TRBV2 | TGTGCCAGCAGTAGACGGGAGGGCTATGAGACCCAGTACTTC | CASSRREGYETQYF
NA | TRBJ1-1 | NA | TRBV9 | TGTGCCAGCAGCGTAGTTGGGATGAACACTGAAGCTTTCTTT | CASSVVGMNTEAFF
NA | TRBJ2-7 | NA | TRBV7-2 | TGTGCCAGCAGCTTAGGGGTTGTCTCCTACGAGCAGTACTTC | CASSLGVVSYEQYF
NA | TRBJ2-7 | NA | TRBV20-1 | TGCAGTGCTAGTTTTACGGGGTCCTACGAGCAGTACTTC | CSASFTGSYEQYF
TRBD2 | TRBJ2-5 | NA | TRBV25-1 | TGTGCCAGCAGTGCTAGGCGGGAGGCCAAAGAGACCCAGTACTTC | CASSARREAKETQYF
NA | TRBJ2-2 | NA | TRBV2 | TGTGCCAGCAGTAGGACAAGCGCGAACACCGGGGAGCTGTCTTGG | CASSRTSANTGELSW
TRBD1 | TRBJ1-5 | many | TRBV29-1 | TGCAGCGTCAGGGCAGGGGGCGGCAATCAGCCCCAGCATTTT | CSVRAGGGNQPQHF
NA | TRBJ2-7 | many | TRBV7-9 | TGTGCCAGCAGCTTCACGAGCTCCTACGAGCAGTACTTC | CASSFTSSYEQYF
TRBD2 | TRBJ2-7 | NA | TRBV10-3 | TGTGCCAGCAACCCGGGAGGGCGGAAGACCCACGAGCAGTACTTC | CASNPGGRKTHEQYF
NA | TRBJ1-2 | NA | TRBV24-1 | TGTGCCACCAGTGACCCCGACGCTAACTATGGCTACACCTTC | CATSDPDANYGYTF
NA | TRBJ2-2 | few | TRBV19 | TGTGCCAGTGGCCAAGGGTACACCGGGGAGCTGTTTTTT | CASGQGYTGELFF
NA | TRBJ2-2 | once | TRBV20-1 | TGCAGTGCCACCGCCGGGGAGCTGTTTTTT | CSATAGELFF
NA | TRBJ1-1 | many | TRBV12-3/TRBV12-4 | TGTGCCAGCGACCGGGGGATGTCCGGCGCTGAAGCTTTCTTT | CASDRGMSGAEAFF
TRBD1 | TRBJ1-2 | NA | TRBV7-8 | TGTGCCAGCAGCTTAGGTCCATTGGGACAGGGGCTTCAAGGCTACACCTTC | CASSLGPLGQGLQGYTF
NA | TRBJ1-5 | many | TRBV4-2 | TGTGCCAGCAGCCAAGGCGAGGGGAGGCCGGGGGGCAATCAGCCCCAGCATTTT | CASSQGEGRPGGNQPQHF
NA | TRBJ2-5 | NA | TRBV7-9 | TGTGCCAGCCTCCCTGGGGTGGAAGAGACCCAGTACTTC | CASLPGVEETQYF
TRBD2 | TRBJ2-7 | few | TRBV9 | TGTGCCAGCAGCGTAGCTCCGGGAGGGCCCTACGAGCAGTACTTC | CASSVAPGGPYEQYF
NA | TRBJ1-3 | few | TRBV5-4 | TGTGCCAGCAGCTACAACGGGGTAACAGCTGGAAACACCATATATTTT | CASSYNGVTAGNTIYF
TRBD1 | TRBJ1-1 | few | TRBV6-2/TRBV6-3 | TGTGCCAGCAGCCCCCGACAGGGGCACACTGAAGCTTTCTTT | CASSPRQGHTEAFF
TRBD1 | TRBJ1-2 | NA | TRBV20-1 | TGCAGTGCTAGAAACCCGACAGGGGACGATGGCTACACCTTC | CSARNPTGDDGYTF
TRBD1 | TRBJ1-1 | NA | TRBV5-1 | TGCGCCAGCAGTACCGGACAGGCCTACATGAACACTGAAGCTTTCTTT | CASSTGQAYMNTEAFF
NA | TRBJ2-7 | NA | TRBV7-9 | TGTGCCAGCAGCCCCGGGTCCAGCCAGAGCTCCTACGAGCAGTACTTC | CASSPGSSQSSYEQYF
NA | TRBJ2-5 | many | TRBV7-2 | TGTGCCAGCAGCTTAGGATCAACGGTCCGGAGCGAGACCCAGTACTTC | CASSLGSTVRSETQYF
NA | TRBJ1-4 | NA | TRBV2 | TGTGCCAGCAGAGACAGCCGCGGCAGCCAAAGAACTAATGAAAAACTGTTTTTT | CASRDSRGSQRTNEKLFF
NA | TRBJ1-5 | many | TRBV19 | TGTGCCAGTAGTGGAGGCAGGGGATATAGCAATCAGCCCCAGCATTTT | CASSGGRGYSNQPQHF
TRBD1 | TRBJ1-5 | NA | TRBV19 | TGTGCCACCCGAACCGGGACAGGGGCCAATCAGCCCCAGCATTTT | CATRTGTGANQPQHF
TRBD1 | TRBJ2-7 | NA | TRBV5-1 | TGCGACAGCAGCAAGGGACAGAACTACGAGCAGTACTTC | CDSSKGQNYEQYF
TRBD2 | TRBJ2-7 | NA | TRBV7-9 | TGTGCCAGCAGTTTCAGCGGGAGTCCCTCCTACGAGCAGTACTTC | CASSFSGSPSYEQYF
NA | TRBJ2-7 | many | TRBV7-2 | TGTGCCAGCAGCTTAGTCGGAGCCTCCTACGAGCAGTACTTC | CASSLVGASYEQYF
NA | TRBJ2-7 | few | TRBV10-2 | TGCGCCAGCAGGAGGGGGGCAGGGGCCTACACGAGCTCCTACGAGCAGTACTTC | CASRRGAGAYTSSYEQYF
NA | TRBJ1-2 | NA | TRBV7-9 | TGTGCCAGCAGCCACCGGAGGTCTTTGGACGCGTACACCTTC | CASSHRRSLDAYTF